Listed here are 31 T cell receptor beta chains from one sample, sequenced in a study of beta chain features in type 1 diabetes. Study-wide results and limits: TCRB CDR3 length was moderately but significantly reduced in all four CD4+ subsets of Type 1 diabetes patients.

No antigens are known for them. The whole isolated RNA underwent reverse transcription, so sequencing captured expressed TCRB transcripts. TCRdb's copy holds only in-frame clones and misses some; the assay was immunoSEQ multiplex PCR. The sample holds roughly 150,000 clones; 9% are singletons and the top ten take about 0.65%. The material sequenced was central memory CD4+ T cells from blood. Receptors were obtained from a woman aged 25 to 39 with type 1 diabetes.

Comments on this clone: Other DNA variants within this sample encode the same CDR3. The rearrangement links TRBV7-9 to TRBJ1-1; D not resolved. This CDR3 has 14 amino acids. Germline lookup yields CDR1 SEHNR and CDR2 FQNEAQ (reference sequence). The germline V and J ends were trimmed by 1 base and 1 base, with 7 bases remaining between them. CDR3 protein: CASSLGQANTEAFF. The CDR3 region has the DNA TGTGCCAGCAGCTTAGGGCAGGCGAACACTGAAGCTTTCTTT.

CDR3 sequence: CASSRLAVLGDTQYF. The CDR3 region has the DNA TGTGCCAGCAGCCGACTAGCGGTCTTGGGAGATACGCAGTATTTT. This chain connects TRBV7-2 to TRBJ2-3, with 9 bases lining up with TRBD2. The V segment lost 5 bases and the J segment 5 bases; nucleotides outside the gene matches: 8. The CDR3 is 15 amino acids. Per germline, CDR1 SGHTA and CDR2 FQGNSA.

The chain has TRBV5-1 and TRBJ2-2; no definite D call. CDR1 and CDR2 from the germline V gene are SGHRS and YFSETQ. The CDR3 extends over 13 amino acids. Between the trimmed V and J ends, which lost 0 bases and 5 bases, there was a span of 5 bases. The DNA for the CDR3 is TGCGCCAGCAGCTTGGAATCTACCGGGGAGCTGTTTTTT. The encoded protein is CASSLESTGELFF.

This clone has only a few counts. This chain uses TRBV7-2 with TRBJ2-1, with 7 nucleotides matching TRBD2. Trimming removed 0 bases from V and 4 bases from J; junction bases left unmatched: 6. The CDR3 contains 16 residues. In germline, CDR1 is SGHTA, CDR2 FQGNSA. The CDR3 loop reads CASSLAVAGKYNEQFF. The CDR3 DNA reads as TGTGCCAGCAGCTTAGCAGTAGCGGGTAAATACAATGAGCAGTTCTTC.

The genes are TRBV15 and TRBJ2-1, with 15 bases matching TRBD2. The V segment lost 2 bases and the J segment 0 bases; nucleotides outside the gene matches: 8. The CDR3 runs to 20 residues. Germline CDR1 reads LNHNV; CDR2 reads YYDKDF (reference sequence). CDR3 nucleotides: TGTGCCACCAGCAGACCTCTGGGACTAGCGGGAGGAAGCTCCTACAATGAGCAGTTCTTC. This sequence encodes CATSRPLGLAGGSSYNEQFF.

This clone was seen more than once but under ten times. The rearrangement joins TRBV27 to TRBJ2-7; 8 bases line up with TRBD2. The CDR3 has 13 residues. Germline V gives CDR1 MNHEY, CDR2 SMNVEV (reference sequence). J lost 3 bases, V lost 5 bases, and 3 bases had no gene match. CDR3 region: CASSPRGGYEQYF. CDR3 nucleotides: TGTGCCAGCAGTCCCCGGGGGGGCTACGAGCAGTACTTC.

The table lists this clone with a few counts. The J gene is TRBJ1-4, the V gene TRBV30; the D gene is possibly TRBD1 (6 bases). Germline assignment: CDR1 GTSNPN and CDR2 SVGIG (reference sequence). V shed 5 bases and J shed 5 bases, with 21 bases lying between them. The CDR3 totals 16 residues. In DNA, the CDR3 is TGTGCCTGGGCCGTTCGTGGGGGCGATCGGAATGAAAAACTGTTTTTT. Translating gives CAWAVRGGDRNEKLFF.

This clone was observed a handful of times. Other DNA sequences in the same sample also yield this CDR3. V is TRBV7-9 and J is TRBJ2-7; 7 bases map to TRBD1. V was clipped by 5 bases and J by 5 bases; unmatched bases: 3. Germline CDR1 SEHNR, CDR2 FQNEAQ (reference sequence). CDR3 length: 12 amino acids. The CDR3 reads CASSPTGDEQYF. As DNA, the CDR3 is TGTGCCAGCAGCCCTACAGGGGACGAGCAGTACTTC.

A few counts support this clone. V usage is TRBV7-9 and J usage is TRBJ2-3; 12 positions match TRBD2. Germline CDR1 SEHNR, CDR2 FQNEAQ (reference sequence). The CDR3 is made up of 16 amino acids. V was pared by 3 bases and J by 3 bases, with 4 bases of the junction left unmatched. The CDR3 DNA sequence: TGTGCCAGCAGCTTGAGACTAGCGGGGGAGACAGATACGCAGTATTTT. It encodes CASSLRLAGETDTQYF.

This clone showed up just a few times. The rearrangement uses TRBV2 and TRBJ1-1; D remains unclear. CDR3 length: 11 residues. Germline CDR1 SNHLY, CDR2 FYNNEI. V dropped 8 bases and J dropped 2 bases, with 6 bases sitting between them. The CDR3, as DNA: TGTGCCAGCCAGGAAAACACTGAAGCTTTCTTT. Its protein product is CASQENTEAFF.

This CDR3 is CASSFVRHRAKETQYF. For the CDR3, the DNA is TGTGCCAGCAGCTTCGTCAGGCACAGGGCTAAAGAGACCCAGTACTTC. V usage is TRBV7-8 and J usage is TRBJ2-5, with TRBD1 as a possible D gene (6 bases). Deletions cut 3 bases from V and 3 bases from J, with 17 bases between. The CDR3 consists of 16 residues. CDR1 is SGHVS and CDR2 is FQNEAQ in the germline V gene. The entire variable domain, with the rest obtained from reference TRBV7-8 and TRBJ2-5, is as follows: GAGVSQSPRYKVAKRGQDVALRCDPISGHVSLFWYQQALGQGPEFLTYFQNEAQLDKSGLPSDRFFAERPEGSVSTLKIQRTQQEDSAVYLCASSFVRHRAKETQYFGPGTRLLVL.

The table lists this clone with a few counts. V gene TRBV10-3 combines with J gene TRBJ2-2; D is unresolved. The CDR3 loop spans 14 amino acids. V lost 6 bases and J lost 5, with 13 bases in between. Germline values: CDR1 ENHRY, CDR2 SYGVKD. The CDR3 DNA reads TGTGCCATCAGCCCCCCCGGTACGACCGGGGAGCTGTTTTTT. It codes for CAISPPGTTGELFF.

The chain's CDR3 is CASSLELARSYTSTDTQYF. The CDR3 DNA reads TGTGCCAGCAGCTTGGAACTAGCAAGGAGTTATACTAGCACAGATACGCAGTATTTT. The chain joins TRBV5-5 to TRBJ2-3; possibly TRBD2 for D (6 bases). This CDR3 is built from 19 residues. Germline CDR1 reads SGHKS; CDR2 reads YYEKEE (reference sequence). V was shortened by 0 bases and J by 0 bases, with 20 bases between the two germline ends.

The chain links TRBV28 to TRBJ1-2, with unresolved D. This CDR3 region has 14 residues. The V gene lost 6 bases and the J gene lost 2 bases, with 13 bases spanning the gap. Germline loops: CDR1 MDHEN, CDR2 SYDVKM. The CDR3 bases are TGTGCCAGCAGACCCCCCGGGATGAACTATGGCTACACCTTC. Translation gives CASRPPGMNYGYTF.

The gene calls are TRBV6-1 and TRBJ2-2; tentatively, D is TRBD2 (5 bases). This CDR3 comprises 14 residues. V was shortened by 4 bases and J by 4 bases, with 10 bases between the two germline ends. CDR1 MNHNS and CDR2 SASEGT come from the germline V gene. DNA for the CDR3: TGTGCCAGCAGTGGAGGACTCATCACCGGGGAGCTGTTTTTT. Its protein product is CASSGGLITGELFF.

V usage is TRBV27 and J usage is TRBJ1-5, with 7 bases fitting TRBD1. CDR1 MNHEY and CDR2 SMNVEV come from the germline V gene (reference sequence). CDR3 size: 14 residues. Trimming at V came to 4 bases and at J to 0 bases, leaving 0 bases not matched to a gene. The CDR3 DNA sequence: TGTGCCAGCAGTTACAGGGGTAGCAATCAGCCCCAGCATTTT. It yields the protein CASSYRGSNQPQHF.

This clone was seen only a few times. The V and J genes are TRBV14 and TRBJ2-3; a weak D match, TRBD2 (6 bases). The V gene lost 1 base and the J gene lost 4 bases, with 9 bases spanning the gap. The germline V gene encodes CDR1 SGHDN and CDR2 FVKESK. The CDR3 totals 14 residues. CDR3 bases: TGTGCCAGCAGCCAAGTAGGGGAGGCAGATACGCAGTATTTT. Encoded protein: CASSQVGEADTQYF.

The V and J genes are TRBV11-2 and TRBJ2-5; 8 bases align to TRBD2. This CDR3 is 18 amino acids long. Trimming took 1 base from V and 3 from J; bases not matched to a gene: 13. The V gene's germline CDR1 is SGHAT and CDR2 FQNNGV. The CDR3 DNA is TGTGCCAGCAGCTTAGGGAGGTGGGGTACTAGCGGTAAAGAGACCCAGTACTTC. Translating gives CASSLGRWGTSGKETQYF.

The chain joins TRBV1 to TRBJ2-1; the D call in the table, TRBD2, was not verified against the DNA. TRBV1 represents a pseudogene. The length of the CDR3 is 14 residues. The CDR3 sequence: CTSSHTSRCNEQFF. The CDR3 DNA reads TGCACCAGCAGCCACACTAGCCGCTGCAATGAGCAGTTCTTC.

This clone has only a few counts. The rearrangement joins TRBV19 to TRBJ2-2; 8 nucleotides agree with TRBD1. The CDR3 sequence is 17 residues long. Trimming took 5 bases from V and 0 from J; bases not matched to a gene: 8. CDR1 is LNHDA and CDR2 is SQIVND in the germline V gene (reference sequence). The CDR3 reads CASSFTRGPTNTGELFF. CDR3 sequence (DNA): TGTGCCAGTAGTTTCACCAGGGGGCCGACGAACACCGGGGAGCTGTTTTTT.

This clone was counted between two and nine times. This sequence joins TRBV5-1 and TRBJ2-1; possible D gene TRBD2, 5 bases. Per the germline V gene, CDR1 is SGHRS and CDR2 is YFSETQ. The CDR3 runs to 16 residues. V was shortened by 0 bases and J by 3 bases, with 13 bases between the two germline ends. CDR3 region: CASSLEGGADYNEQFF. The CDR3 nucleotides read TGCGCCAGCAGCTTGGAGGGTGGAGCGGACTACAATGAGCAGTTCTTC.

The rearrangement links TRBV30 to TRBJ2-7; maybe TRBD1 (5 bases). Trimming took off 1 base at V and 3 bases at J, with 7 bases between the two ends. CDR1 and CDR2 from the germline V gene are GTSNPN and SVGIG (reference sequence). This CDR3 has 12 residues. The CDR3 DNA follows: TGTGCCTGGAGTGATCAGGGCTACGAGCAGTACTTC. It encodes CAWSDQGYEQYF.

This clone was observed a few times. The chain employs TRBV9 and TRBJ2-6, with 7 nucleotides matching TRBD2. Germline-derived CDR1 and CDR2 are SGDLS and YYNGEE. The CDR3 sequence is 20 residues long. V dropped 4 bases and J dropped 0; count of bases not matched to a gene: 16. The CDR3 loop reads CASSSHILAAPTSGANVLTF. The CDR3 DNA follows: TGTGCCAGCAGCTCTCATATTCTAGCGGCACCAACCTCTGGGGCCAACGTCCTGACTTTC.

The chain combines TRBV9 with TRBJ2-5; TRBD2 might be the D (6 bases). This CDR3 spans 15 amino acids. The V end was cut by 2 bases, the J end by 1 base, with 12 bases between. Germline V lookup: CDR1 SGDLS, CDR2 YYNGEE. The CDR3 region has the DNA TGTGCCAGCAGCGTTAGCGGAGGATTCCAAGAGACCCAGTACTTC. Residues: CASSVSGGFQETQYF.

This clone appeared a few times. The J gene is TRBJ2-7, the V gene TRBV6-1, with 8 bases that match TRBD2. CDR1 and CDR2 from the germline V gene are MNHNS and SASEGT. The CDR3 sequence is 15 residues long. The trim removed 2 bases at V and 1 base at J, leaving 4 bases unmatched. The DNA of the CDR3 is TGTGCCAGCAGTGAACTAGCGGGCTATTCCTACGAGCAGTACTTC. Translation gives CASSELAGYSYEQYF.

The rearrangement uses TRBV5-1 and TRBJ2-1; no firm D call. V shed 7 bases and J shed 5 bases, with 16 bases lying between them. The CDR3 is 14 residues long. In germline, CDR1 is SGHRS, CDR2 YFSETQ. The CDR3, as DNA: TGCGCCAGCCAAATACTTCCCGATAACAATGAGCAGTTCTTC. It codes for CASQILPDNNEQFF.

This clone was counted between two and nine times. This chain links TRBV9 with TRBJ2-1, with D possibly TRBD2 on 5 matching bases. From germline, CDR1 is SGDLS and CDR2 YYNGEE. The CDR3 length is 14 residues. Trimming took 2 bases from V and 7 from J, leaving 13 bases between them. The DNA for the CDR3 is TGTGCCAGCAGCGTTGGCGAGTCGGGAAATGAGCAGTTCTTC. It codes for CASSVGESGNEQFF.

CDR3 sequence: CASSYKAGGDTEAFF. CDR3 nucleotide sequence: TGTGCCAGCAGTTACAAGGCAGGAGGGGACACTGAAGCTTTCTTT. The chain uses TRBV6-5 and TRBJ1-1, with a tentative D call TRBD1 (5 bases). Germline V gives CDR1 MNHEY, CDR2 SVGAGI. The CDR3 consists of 15 residues. V lost 2 bases and J 3 bases, leaving 13 bases between the germline ends.

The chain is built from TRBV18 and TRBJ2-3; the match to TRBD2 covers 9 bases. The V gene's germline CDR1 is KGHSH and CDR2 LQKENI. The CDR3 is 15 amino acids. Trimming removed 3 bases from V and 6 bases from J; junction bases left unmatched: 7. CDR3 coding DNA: TGTGCCAGCTCACCGCGGTCTAGCGGGACGGATACGCAGTATTTT. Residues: CASSPRSSGTDTQYF.

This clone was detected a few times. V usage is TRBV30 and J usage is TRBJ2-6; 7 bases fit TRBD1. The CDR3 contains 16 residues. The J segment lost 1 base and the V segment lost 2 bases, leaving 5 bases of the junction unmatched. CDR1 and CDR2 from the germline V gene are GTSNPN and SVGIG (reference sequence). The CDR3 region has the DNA TGTGCCTGGAGTTCCGACAGGGATTCTGGGGCCAACGTCCTGACTTTC. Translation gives CAWSSDRDSGANVLTF.

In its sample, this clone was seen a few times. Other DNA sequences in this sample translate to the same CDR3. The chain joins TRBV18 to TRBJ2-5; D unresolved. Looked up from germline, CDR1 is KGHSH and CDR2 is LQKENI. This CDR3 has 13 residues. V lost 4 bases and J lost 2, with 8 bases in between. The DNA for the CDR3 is TGTGCCAGCTCACGTGGAGAACAAGAGACCCAGTACTTC. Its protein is CASSRGEQETQYF.